A selection of T cell receptor beta chains follows, all from one sample in a study of CD8+CD57+ T cells in acquired aplastic anemia. Each CDR3 protein is one row after TCRdb ran MiXCR on the reads. The sample holds around 430,000 distinct CDR3 sequences, around 32% seen once. The material sequenced was sorted CD4+, CD8+, or CD8+CD57+ T cells (not recorded which) from PBMCs. Every receptor here comes from a human donor with aplastic anemia. The CDR3 runs from the conserved cysteine through the conserved F or W. D genes are given only for firm matches. Some rows mark clone size as missing; the rest say once, few, many or name a class of expanded clone.

size: many
length: 14
J: TRBJ2-2
V: TRBV24-1
D: -
DNA: TGTGCCACCTCATGGGGGTCGAACACCGGGGAGCTGTTTTTT
CDR3: CATSWGSNTGELFF

size: -
length: 14
J: TRBJ1-2
V: TRBV2
D: -
DNA: TGTGCCAGCTCACCAGGGGATTGGACGCCTGGCTACACCTTC
CDR3: CASSPGDWTPGYTF

size: -
length: 17
J: TRBJ2-3
V: TRBV10-3
D: TRBD2
DNA: TGTGCCATCAGGGCGGCGGGGGGACAATCTAGCACAGATACGCAGTATTTT
CDR3: CAIRAAGGQSSTDTQYF

size: many
length: 13
J: TRBJ2-7
V: TRBV4-1
D: TRBD1
DNA: TGCGCCAGCAGCCCAGGACAGGACTACGAGCAGTACTTC
CDR3: CASSPGQDYEQYF

size: -
length: 14
J: TRBJ1-4
V: TRBV9
D: -
DNA: TGTGCCAGCAGCGCGGGAAGGGCCGATGAAGAACTGTTTTTT
CDR3: CASSAGRADEELFF

size: -
length: 15
J: TRBJ1-1
V: TRBV20-1
D: -
DNA: TGCAGTGCAGTAGACGGGAAAAAGGGGAACACTGAAGCTTTCTTT
CDR3: CSAVDGKKGNTEAFF

size: -
length: 15
J: TRBJ2-7
V: TRBV10-3
D: TRBD1
DNA: TGTGCCAGCAGCGAGGGGGGACAGGGTAGTCACGAGCAGTACTTC
CDR3: CASSEGGQGSHEQYF

size: few
length: 14
J: TRBJ2-1
V: TRBV5-1
D: -
DNA: TGCGCCAGCAGCTTGGAGCCTCCTAGTGATGAGCAGTTCTTC
CDR3: CASSLEPPSDEQFF

size: -
length: 14
J: TRBJ1-3
V: TRBV7-9
D: -
DNA: TGTGCCAGCAGCTCCCAAACTTTTGGAAACACCATATATTTT
CDR3: CASSSQTFGNTIYF

size: many
length: 13
J: TRBJ2-7
V: TRBV10-1
D: TRBD1
DNA: TGCGCCAGCAGTAAAGACAGGGCCTCCGAGCAGTACTTC
CDR3: CASSKDRASEQYF

size: few
length: 13
J: TRBJ1-2
V: TRBV2
D: -
DNA: TGTGCCAGCAGTGGAACAGACCCCTATGGCTACACCTTC
CDR3: CASSGTDPYGYTF

size: -
length: 12
J: TRBJ2-7
V: TRBV25-1
D: -
DNA: TGTGCCAGCTTAGATGGGGGTGGCGAGCAGTACTTC
CDR3: CASLDGGGEQYF

size: -
length: 15
J: TRBJ1-2
V: TRBV6-5
D: TRBD1
DNA: TGTGCCAGCAGTTACTCGAACTCAGGGGGGGATGGCTACACCTTC
CDR3: CASSYSNSGGDGYTF

size: many
length: 15
J: TRBJ1-5
V: TRBV2
D: -
DNA: TGTGCCAGCAGTTCAGACGGGAGGAGGGATCAGCCCCAGCATTTT
CDR3: CASSSDGRRDQPQHF

size: many
length: 15
J: TRBJ2-5
V: TRBV2
D: TRBD1
DNA: TGTGCCAGCAGAGAGGGGGCTGCGAGGGGAGAGACCCAGTACTTC
CDR3: CASREGAARGETQYF

size: -
length: 17
J: TRBJ1-4
V: TRBV5-4
D: -
DNA: TGTGCCAGCAGCTTTCTTCAAGGGACATTTACTAATGAAAAACTGTTTTTT
CDR3: CASSFLQGTFTNEKLFF

size: many
length: 14
J: TRBJ2-7
V: TRBV2
D: TRBD2
DNA: TGTGCCAGCAGCAAGAGCGGGAGCGACTACGAGCAGTACTTC
CDR3: CASSKSGSDYEQYF

size: -
length: 15
J: TRBJ1-3
V: TRBV20-1
D: -
DNA: TGCAGTGCCGCAGCCCCCAGGGGCTCTGGAAACACCATATATTTT
CDR3: CSAAAPRGSGNTIYF

size: many
length: 12
J: TRBJ2-1
V: TRBV24-1
D: -
DNA: TGTGCCACCAGTGGGAACAGCAATGAGCAGTTCTTC
CDR3: CATSGNSNEQFF

size: many
length: 13
J: TRBJ1-5
V: TRBV19
D: TRBD1
DNA: TGTGCCAGTATACTAGGGGGCTCGGAGCCCCAGCATTTT
CDR3: CASILGGSEPQHF

size: -
length: 17
J: TRBJ1-3
V: TRBV20-1
D: -
DNA: TGCAGCACGCCGAGAGCAGGGGCCTCCAACTCTGGAAGCACCATATATTTT
CDR3: CSTPRAGASNSGSTIYF

size: -
length: 14
J: TRBJ2-7
V: TRBV6-1
D: -
DNA: TGTGCCAGCAGTGCTAAAGTAGTTGGGGACGAGCAGTACTTC
CDR3: CASSAKVVGDEQYF

size: few
length: 15
J: TRBJ2-1
V: TRBV5-1
D: TRBD1
DNA: TGCGCCAGCAGCTTGGACGGACAGGGCACGAATGAGCAGTTCTTC
CDR3: CASSLDGQGTNEQFF

size: -
length: 15
J: TRBJ2-7
V: TRBV19
D: TRBD1
DNA: TGTGCCAGTAGCCCCTTTTGGGGGACAGTCTACGAGCAGTACTTC
CDR3: CASSPFWGTVYEQYF

size: many
length: 13
J: TRBJ2-3
V: TRBV20-1
D: TRBD2
DNA: TGCAGTGCTTCTAGCGGCGGCACAGATACGCAGTATTTT
CDR3: CSASSGGTDTQYF

size: many
length: 15
J: TRBJ2-7
V: TRBV24-1
D: -
DNA: TGTGCCACCAGTGATTTGTCCGGGGCCTCCTACGAGCAGTACTTC
CDR3: CATSDLSGASYEQYF

size: -
length: 17
J: TRBJ2-4
V: TRBV10-3
D: -
DNA: TGTGCCAGCAGTCAAGCGCCGATTACGATAGCCAAAAACATTCAGTACTTC
CDR3: CASSQAPITIAKNIQYF

size: many
length: 16
J: TRBJ2-7
V: TRBV4-1
D: TRBD1
DNA: TGCGCCAGCAGCCAAGCTGGGACAGGGGGTTACTACGAGCAGTACTTC
CDR3: CASSQAGTGGYYEQYF

size: once
length: 13
J: TRBJ1-1
V: TRBV7-2
D: -
DNA: TGTGCCAGCAGCCGACAGGAAGGCACTGAAGCTTTCTTT
CDR3: CASSRQEGTEAFF

size: once
length: 15
J: TRBJ2-5
V: TRBV7-9
D: -
DNA: TGTGCCAGCAGAGACGCCGGGACACCAAAAGAGACCCAGTACTTC
CDR3: CASRDAGTPKETQYF

size: many
length: 14
J: TRBJ1-1
V: TRBV19
D: -
DNA: TGTGCCAGTAGTATTTTTCGGGGCGACACTGAAGCTTTCTTT
CDR3: CASSIFRGDTEAFF

size: -
length: 15
J: TRBJ2-1
V: TRBV9
D: -
DNA: TGTGCCAGCAGCGTATCGATATGGGGAGAAAATGAGCAGTTCTTC
CDR3: CASSVSIWGENEQFF

size: -
length: 13
J: TRBJ1-1
V: TRBV12-3/TRBV12-4
D: -
DNA: TGTGCCAGCAGTTTAATAAGGGACACTGAAGCTTTCTTT
CDR3: CASSLIRDTEAFF

size: -
length: 12
J: TRBJ2-2
V: TRBV7-3
D: -
DNA: TGTGCCAGCAGCTTAACCCTCGGGGAGCTGTTTTTT
CDR3: CASSLTLGELFF

size: few
length: 14
J: TRBJ1-1
V: TRBV4-3
D: -
DNA: TGCGCCAGCAGCCAAGTATCAGCGAACACTGAAGCTTTCTTT
CDR3: CASSQVSANTEAFF

size: many
length: 11
J: TRBJ1-1
V: TRBV29-1
D: -
DNA: TGCAGCGTTGAGCCGGGTGCTGAAGCTTTCTTT
CDR3: CSVEPGAEAFF

size: many
length: 14
J: TRBJ1-1
V: TRBV4-2
D: -
DNA: TGTGCCAGCAGCCAAGGACAGGCGAACACTGAAGCTTTCTTT
CDR3: CASSQGQANTEAFF

size: -
length: 15
J: TRBJ2-1
V: TRBV29-1
D: -
DNA: TGCAGCGTTGATATAGCGGAACGCTCCTACAATGAGCAGTTCTTC
CDR3: CSVDIAERSYNEQFF

size: many
length: 12
J: TRBJ2-7
V: TRBV7-9
D: -
DNA: TGTGCCAGCAGCGCAGACTTGAGGGAGCAGTACTTC
CDR3: CASSADLREQYF

size: few
length: 14
J: TRBJ2-7
V: TRBV14
D: -
DNA: TGTGCCAGCAGCCAAGATCCGCACTCCTACGAGCAGTACTTC
CDR3: CASSQDPHSYEQYF

size: few
length: 16
J: TRBJ1-3
V: TRBV6-5
D: -
DNA: TGTGCCAGCAGTTACTCGACGGGGGGCTCTGGAAACACCATATATTTT
CDR3: CASSYSTGGSGNTIYF

size: -
length: 14
J: TRBJ2-1
V: TRBV30
D: TRBD2
DNA: TGTGCCTGGATGTGGCGGGGGGGCGTCAATGAGCAGTTCTTC
CDR3: CAWMWRGGVNEQFF

size: -
length: 14
J: TRBJ2-7
V: TRBV20-1
D: TRBD1
DNA: TGCAGTGCTGAAAGAAAGGGGGCCCACTACGAGCAGTACTTC
CDR3: CSAERKGAHYEQYF

size: many
length: 15
J: TRBJ2-2
V: TRBV29-1
D: -
DNA: TGCAGCGTTGACCGGGACGGATCGAACACCGGGGAGCTGTTTTTT
CDR3: CSVDRDGSNTGELFF

size: many
length: 15
J: TRBJ1-5
V: TRBV12-3/TRBV12-4
D: -
DNA: TGTGCCAGCAGTTTAAGGCAGACGACAGCTCAGCCCCAGCATTTT
CDR3: CASSLRQTTAQPQHF

size: many
length: 13
J: TRBJ2-3
V: TRBV4-1
D: -
DNA: TGCGCCAGCAGCCAATCGGAACCAGATACGCAGTATTTT
CDR3: CASSQSEPDTQYF

size: few
length: 14
J: TRBJ2-5
V: TRBV20-1
D: TRBD2
DNA: TGCAGTGCTAGAATTGGCGGGAGTGGCGAGACCCAGTACTTC
CDR3: CSARIGGSGETQYF

size: once
length: 12
J: TRBJ2-7
V: TRBV7-9
D: -
DNA: TGTGCCAGCGGACTACGGGCGGGGGAGCAGTACTTC
CDR3: CASGLRAGEQYF

size: -
length: 16
J: TRBJ2-2
V: TRBV6-4
D: TRBD2
DNA: TGTGCCAGCAGAATGATTAGCGGGACGAACACCGGGGAGCTGTTTTTT
CDR3: CASRMISGTNTGELFF

size: -
length: 16
J: TRBJ2-7
V: TRBV30
D: -
DNA: TGTGCCTGGAGTGTACAGAACAGGGAGAGCTCCTACGAGCAGTACTTC
CDR3: CAWSVQNRESSYEQYF

size: many
length: 13
J: TRBJ2-7
V: TRBV29-1
D: TRBD2
DNA: TGCAGCGTCCGTAGCGGGAGCTCCTACGAGCAGTACTTC
CDR3: CSVRSGSSYEQYF

size: many
length: 13
J: TRBJ2-1
V: TRBV7-6
D: TRBD2
DNA: TGTGCCAGCAGCTTAGCGACTAGCGGGAGGGCGTTCTTC
CDR3: CASSLATSGRAFF

size: many
length: 14
J: TRBJ1-6
V: TRBV20-1
D: TRBD1
DNA: TGCAGTGCTCTGCCGGGACAGGCAAATTTACCCCTCCACTTT
CDR3: CSALPGQANLPLHF

size: few
length: 18
J: TRBJ2-5
V: TRBV4-3
D: TRBD2
DNA: TGCGCCAGCAGCCAAGACCCTCCAGCGGGGGCGAATCAAGAGACCCAGTACTTC
CDR3: CASSQDPPAGANQETQYF

size: -
length: 16
J: TRBJ2-5
V: TRBV25-1
D: TRBD1
DNA: TGTGCCAGCAGCCAAACCGGGACAGGGGGAGAAGAGACCCAGTACTTC
CDR3: CASSQTGTGGEETQYF